The 2 T cell receptor beta chains below were found in one sample sequenced in a study of blood T cell repertoires in COVID-19 (TCRdb year 2020). Library construction relied on the immunoSEQ multiplex PCR assay. TCRdb took this table from immuneACCESS and kept in-frame rearrangements with V and J called. Such tables lack part of the clones; where checked against another copy, unresolved V genes explain under half of the gap, and the rest is unexplained. This sample gives some 670,000 clones in total; around 90% of them show up just once. The ten most abundant clones make up about 0.26% of the sample. The specimen was peripheral blood. Source of these receptors: a woman aged 18-29 years with acute or convalescent COVID-19.

The chain is built from TRBV10-3 and TRBJ2-3; D unclear. Per germline, CDR1 ENHRY and CDR2 SYGVKD. Between the trimmed V and J ends, which lost 6 bases and 0 bases, there was a span of 4 bases. The length of the CDR3 is 12 residues. The CDR3 sequence: CAISFSTDTQYF. The CDR3 nucleotides read TGTGCCATCAGCTTTAGCACAGATACGCAGTATTTT.

This clone was seen a single time. The chain uses TRBV5-1 and TRBJ2-3; TRBD1 aligns across 8 bases. Trimming cost V 7 bases and J 3 bases; bases outside gene matches: 4. The CDR3 is 13 residues long. In germline, CDR1 is SGHRS, CDR2 YFSETQ. The CDR3 nucleotides read TGCGCCAGCGCCCAGGGGGCAACAGATACGCAGTATTTT. Translation: CASAQGATDTQYF.